One sample yielded the 21 T cell receptor beta chains listed below, sequenced in a study of beta chain features in type 1 diabetes (dated by TCRdb to between 2018 and 2020). Library preparation used the immunoSEQ multiplex PCR assay. All of the isolated RNA was reverse transcribed with the High Capacity cDNA Reverse Transcription Kit, so expressed TCRB transcripts were sequenced. Imported from immuneACCESS, the table was reduced by TCRdb to in-frame sequences with V and J called. These copies leave out some clones; in studies compared against another copy, an unresolved V gene accounts for under half, and the cause of the remainder is not known. This sample is represented by 240,000 or so clones; 27% of them were singletons. The ten largest account for about 3.9% of the sample. Sequencing was carried out using central memory CD4+ T cells from blood. The receptors stem from a man aged 30 to 39 in good health.

The chain links TRBV27 to TRBJ2-5, with 13 bases matching TRBD2. The CDR3 totals 15 residues. After removal of 8 bases from V and 5 bases from J, the junction contained 8 bases not matched to a gene. Germline CDR1 and CDR2: MNHEY and SMNVEV (reference sequence). CDR3: CASSTSGRARETQYF. For the CDR3, the DNA is TGTGCCAGCTCAACTAGCGGGAGGGCCCGGGAGACCCAGTACTTC.

This clone was seen a few times. The rearrangement joins TRBV30 to TRBJ1-2, with D unclear. CDR1 and CDR2 from the germline V gene are GTSNPN and SVGIG (reference sequence). Trimming took 2 bases from V and 4 from J, leaving 8 bases between them. This CDR3 comprises 12 residues. The CDR3 sequence: CAWSSRVYGYTF. The CDR3 bases are TGTGCCTGGAGTTCTCGGGTCTATGGCTACACCTTC.

Worth noting for this clone: A single base separates this from a much larger clone, so it may be a read error. The chain combines TRBV7-2 with TRBJ2-7, with 9 nucleotides matching TRBD2. Germline lookup yields CDR1 SGHTA and CDR2 FQGNSA. This CDR3 has 16 residues. V trimming: 5 bases; J trimming: 6 bases; junction bases outside the gene matches: 14. The CDR3 nucleotides read TGTGCCAGCAGCCCGGCGGCGGCAGCGGGAGGCACCGAGCAGTACTTC. Translated, it gives CASSPAAAAGGTEQYF.

The V call is TRBV6-5, the J call TRBJ1-3; D might be TRBD1 (6 bases). CDR3 length equals 16 residues. V lost 4 bases, J lost 0 bases, and 13 bases lay in between. Germline V lookup: CDR1 MNHEY, CDR2 SVGAGI. The CDR3 nucleotides read TGTGCCAGCAGTTCCGCGGGGGCAGGCTCTGGAAACACCATATATTTT. As protein: CASSSAGAGSGNTIYF.

CDR3 residues: CASRSLKDTYF. The DNA for the CDR3 is TGTGCCAGCAGATCCTTAAAGGATACGTATTTT. The rearrangement links TRBV28 to TRBJ2-3; D unclear. Germline CDR1 and CDR2: MDHEN and SYDVKM. The CDR3 loop spans 11 amino acids. V lost 6 bases, J lost 14 bases, and 15 bases lay in between.

There are many counts of this clone. This rearrangement joins TRBV7-8 to TRBJ2-7, with a tentative D call TRBD2 (5 bases). V lost 4 bases, J lost 0 bases, and 7 bases lay in between. This CDR3 is 13 amino acids long. The germline gives CDR1 SGHVS, CDR2 FQNEAQ. CDR3 region: CASSSGISYEQYF. The CDR3, as DNA: TGTGCCAGCAGCTCCGGGATCTCCTACGAGCAGTACTTC.

The gene calls are TRBV9 and TRBJ2-1; 12 nucleotides line up with TRBD2. The CDR3 is 15 amino acids. Trimming cost V 0 bases and J 8 bases; bases outside gene matches: 3. Germline assignment: CDR1 SGDLS and CDR2 YYNGEE. CDR3 nucleotide sequence: TGTGCCAGCAGCGTAGCTAGCGGGGGGGTGGATGAGCAGTTCTTC. Protein product: CASSVASGGVDEQFF.

This clone has only a few counts. This chain links TRBV5-1 with TRBJ1-2; perhaps TRBD1 as D (5 bases). CDR3 length equals 15 residues. Germline V gene lookup returns CDR1 SGHRS and CDR2 YFSETQ. Trimming stripped 0 bases from V and 8 bases from J, with 17 bases between. CDR3 nucleotide sequence: TGCGCCAGCAGCTTGGATGGCCAGGGAGGCTACGGCTACACCTTC. This gives the protein CASSLDGQGGYGYTF.

The chain combines TRBV9 with TRBJ2-5; no clear D gene. Trimming took 2 bases from V and 1 from J, leaving 12 bases between them. The CDR3 consists of 15 residues. CDR1 and CDR2 from the germline V gene are SGDLS and YYNGEE. The CDR3 region is CASSVSGSAQETQYF. The CDR3 DNA sequence: TGTGCCAGCAGCGTGAGTGGCAGCGCCCAAGAGACCCAGTACTTC.

The chain has TRBV4-1 and TRBJ2-5, with D perhaps TRBD1 or TRBD2 (5 bases each). Germline V lookup: CDR1 MGHRA, CDR2 YSYEKL. Trimming took off 1 base at V and 1 base at J, with 16 bases between the two ends. The CDR3 contains 17 residues. CDR3 in amino acids: CASSQVPQGTTQETQYF. The CDR3 nucleotides read TGCGCCAGCAGCCAAGTACCCCAAGGGACGACCCAAGAGACCCAGTACTTC.

The chain couples TRBV5-1 to TRBJ2-1, with 10 nucleotides matching TRBD2. The germline V gene encodes CDR1 SGHRS and CDR2 YFSETQ. CDR3 length: 17 amino acids. J lost 6 bases, V lost 5 bases, and 14 bases had no gene match. The CDR3 DNA is TGCGCCAGCAGTCCGGTATTGACTAGCGGGTTGTTCAATGAGCAGTTCTTC. Residues: CASSPVLTSGLFNEQFF.

This clone was detected only a few times. This likely came from a read error, as a far larger clone is one base away. Additional DNA sequences in this sample encode the identical CDR3. The chain joins TRBV29-1 to TRBJ2-7, with TRBD1 identical over 8 bases. Germline-derived CDR1 and CDR2 are SQVTM and ANQGSEA. The V segment lost 8 bases and the J segment 5 bases; nucleotides outside the gene matches: 8. This CDR3 has 12 amino acids. In DNA form, the CDR3 reads TGCAGCTGTCAGGGGGCATCCGACGAGCAGTACTTC. Residues: CSCQGASDEQYF.

The gene calls are TRBV9 and TRBJ2-3; perhaps TRBD2 as D (6 bases). Germline CDR1 reads SGDLS; CDR2 reads YYNGEE. The CDR3 is 15 amino acids. V was clipped by 1 base and J by 1 base, with 10 bases between them. CDR3 sequence reads: CASSVLGEGTDTQYF. CDR3 in DNA: TGTGCCAGCAGCGTACTGGGGGAGGGCACAGATACGCAGTATTTT.

This clone occurred a few times. The chain couples TRBV7-2 to TRBJ2-3; D perhaps matches TRBD2 (6 bases). Germline lookup yields CDR1 SGHTA and CDR2 FQGNSA. The CDR3 is 16 residues long. Trimming took 5 bases from V and 1 from J, leaving 16 bases between them. CDR3 amino acids: CASSRSGAGRTDTQYF. The CDR3 region has the DNA TGTGCCAGCAGCCGCTCCGGGGCGGGGCGCACAGATACGCAGTATTTT.

The V gene is TRBV10-1, the J gene TRBJ2-5; perhaps TRBD1 as D (6 bases). From germline, CDR1 is WNHNN and CDR2 SYGVQD (reference sequence). This CDR3 contains 13 residues. V was pared by 3 bases and J by 2 bases, with 7 bases between. CDR3 protein: CASSEDRQETQYF. CDR3 DNA: TGCGCCAGCAGTGAAGACAGGCAAGAGACCCAGTACTTC.

The table lists this clone with a count of one. This chain links TRBV18 with TRBJ2-5; D perhaps matches TRBD2 (6 bases). Trimming removed 3 bases at V and 4 bases at J, with 15 bases between. The CDR3 is made up of 15 amino acids. Per germline, CDR1 KGHSH and CDR2 LQKENI. The CDR3 here is CASSPLRGIGETQYF. CDR3 coding DNA: TGTGCCAGCTCACCTTTACGGGGGATCGGAGAGACCCAGTACTTC.

The chain employs TRBV9 and TRBJ2-7; tentatively, D is TRBD1 or TRBD2 (5 bases each). Trimming stripped 0 bases from V and 4 bases from J, with 14 bases between. The CDR3 length is 15 residues. Germline CDR1 and CDR2: SGDLS and YYNGEE. CDR3 amino acids: CASSVGGTGEYEQYF. CDR3 nucleotide sequence: TGTGCCAGCAGCGTAGGAGGGACCGGGGAATACGAGCAGTACTTC.

The rearrangement uses TRBV29-1 and TRBJ1-1; D is perhaps TRBD1 (5 bases). The V end was cut by 4 bases, the J end by 2 bases, with 14 bases between. This CDR3 is 14 amino acids long. Germline-derived CDR1 and CDR2 are SQVTM and ANQGSEA. CDR3: CSVVHRQGNTEAFF. As DNA, the CDR3 is TGCAGCGTTGTTCACCGGCAGGGCAACACTGAAGCTTTCTTT.

The CDR3: CASSPSGTSGNEQFF. The CDR3 nucleotides are TGTGCCAGCTCACCCTCCGGGACTAGCGGCAATGAGCAGTTCTTC. V is TRBV18 and J is TRBJ2-1; the match to TRBD2 covers 11 bases. Germline lookup yields CDR1 KGHSH and CDR2 LQKENI. This CDR3 comprises 15 residues. The junction had 4 bases not matched to a gene; V was cut back by 3 bases and J by 6 bases.

This rearrangement joins TRBV30 to TRBJ1-5; D uncertain. The CDR3 is made up of 13 amino acids. In germline, CDR1 is GTSNPN, CDR2 SVGIG (reference sequence). V was clipped by 4 bases and J by 0 bases, with 7 bases between them. The CDR3, as DNA: TGTGCCTGGACCAGCGATAGCAATCAGCCCCAGCATTTT. Translating gives CAWTSDSNQPQHF.

J is TRBJ1-5 and V is TRBV28, with D unclear. CDR1 is MDHEN, CDR2 SYDVKM, per germline. Trimming cost V 7 bases and J 5 bases, with 12 bases left between them. This CDR3 region has 13 residues. In DNA form, the CDR3 reads TGTGCCAGCACCAAAGGGAATTATCAGCCCCAGCATTTT. Translating it yields CASTKGNYQPQHF.